What follows describes a single T cell receptor beta chain. Here immunoSEQ multiplex PCR was the method, and the copy in TCRdb shows in-frame clones only, minus some. The sample consists of about 130,000 clones, under 95% of them appearing once. The entry originates in a study of T cell responses to AZD1222 COVID-19 vaccine. CDR3 length equals 13 residues. Between the trimmed V and J ends, which lost 4 bases and 2 bases, there was a span of 9 bases. CDR1 is SGHNT and CDR2 is YYREEE in the germline V gene (reference sequence). The receptor comes from an adult in good health. This rearrangement joins TRBV5-4 to TRBJ1-2; maybe TRBD1 (6 bases). The sequences come from peripheral blood, collected on day 0 of AZD1222 vaccination. The CDR3: CASSRDTNYGYTF. The CDR3 DNA is TGTGCCAGCAGCCGGGACACGAACTATGGCTACACCTTC.